A selection of T cell receptor beta chains follows, all from one sample in a study of blood T cell repertoires in COVID-19. Sequencing was performed with immunoSEQ multiplex PCR; in TCRdb, only in-frame clones are kept and a portion is missing. The data hold some 120,000 clones, with more than 70% observed a single time. The source material was peripheral blood. The receptor source for this set is a human donor in a cohort sampled during active COVID-19. CDR3s include the opening cysteine and the closing phenylalanine or tryptophan. The D gene is left open where the match is weak. Rows may omit the clone size; those that give it use once, few, many or a size class.

>TRBV7-9|TRBJ2-4|NA|NA
CASSPDYGGIQYF
TGTGCCAGCAGCCCCGACTACGGTGGCATTCAGTACTTC
>TRBV5-5|TRBJ1-4|NA|NA
CASSLINRQLDEKLFF
TGTGCCAGCAGCTTGATCAATCGACAGTTAGATGAAAAACTGTTTTTT
>TRBV10-3|TRBJ2-1|once|TRBD2
CAISVERENNEQFF
TGTGCCATCAGTGTTGAGCGGGAGAACAATGAGCAGTTCTTC
>TRBV14|TRBJ1-1|NA|NA
CASSLQGNTEAFF
TGTGCCAGCAGCCTACAGGGGAACACTGAAGCTTTCTTT
>TRBV6-6|TRBJ1-2|NA|NA
CASSQVREGGYTF
TGTGCCAGCAGCCAAGTAAGGGAGGGTGGCTACACCTTC
>TRBV5-1|TRBJ2-1|NA|NA
CASSLVRNEQFF
TGCGCCAGCAGCTTGGTGCGAAATGAGCAGTTCTTC
>TRBV5-4|TRBJ2-3|NA|NA
CASSLVKRTDTQYF
TGTGCCAGCAGCTTGGTGAAGCGCACAGATACGCAGTATTTT
>TRBV7-9|TRBJ1-1|NA|TRBD1
CASSTGQGRTFF
TGTGCCAGCAGCACTGGACAGGGGAGAACTTTCTTT
>TRBV6-5|TRBJ1-6|NA|TRBD1
CASGRTGEVSPLHF
TGTGCCAGCGGCAGGACAGGAGAGGTTTCACCCCTCCACTTT
>TRBV9|TRBJ2-1|NA|TRBD2
CASSVLRIAGGYNEQFF
TGTGCCAGCAGCGTCCTCCGAATAGCGGGAGGTTACAATGAGCAGTTCTTC
>TRBV5-1|TRBJ1-2|NA|TRBD1
CASSLADRGSVGYTF
TGCGCCAGCAGCTTGGCGGACAGGGGAAGCGTTGGCTACACCTTC
>TRBV7-9|TRBJ1-1|NA|TRBD1
CASRAGTVNTEAFF
TGTGCCAGCAGAGCCGGGACAGTGAACACTGAAGCTTTCTTT
>TRBV6-5|TRBJ1-2|NA|TRBD1
CASSFDRAGGYTF
TGTGCCAGCAGTTTCGACAGGGCTGGCGGCTACACCTTC
>TRBV7-9|TRBJ2-1|once|TRBD2
CASSSLTSGRYNEQFF
TGTGCCAGCAGCTCGCTGACTAGCGGGAGATACAATGAGCAGTTCTTC
>TRBV7-2|TRBJ1-4|NA|NA
CASSSPPTEGGELFF
TGTGCCAGCAGCTCCCCACCCACGGAAGGGGGGGAACTGTTTTTT
>TRBV7-2|TRBJ2-3|NA|NA
CASSSAGGANPTDTQYF
TGTGCCAGCAGCTCTGCCGGCGGAGCCAACCCCACAGATACGCAGTATTTT
>TRBV7-2|TRBJ2-6|NA|TRBD2
CASSRRGAGGAGANVLTF
TGTGCCAGCAGCCGGCGGGGGGCCGGTGGGGCTGGGGCCAACGTCCTGACTTTC
>TRBV3-1/TRBV3-2|TRBJ1-4|once|TRBD1
CASSTRTGRNEKLFF
TGTGCCAGCAGCACTCGGACAGGACGTAATGAAAAACTGTTTTTT
>TRBV7-2|TRBJ2-3|NA|NA
CASSRVGTSRADTQYF
TGTGCCAGCAGCCGGGTGGGAACTAGCCGTGCAGATACGCAGTATTTT
>TRBV7-8|TRBJ1-2|NA|NA
CASSLEGLDYGYTF
TGTGCCAGCAGCTTAGAGGGGTTGGACTATGGCTACACCTTC
>TRBV3-1/TRBV3-2|TRBJ1-1|many|NA
CASSPPRGRMNTEAFF
TGTGCCAGCAGCCCTCCGCGGGGGAGGATGAACACTGAAGCTTTCTTT
>TRBV13|TRBJ1-1|NA|NA
CASSFQQGRGTEAFF
TGTGCCAGCAGCTTTCAACAGGGAAGGGGCACTGAAGCTTTCTTT
>TRBV19|TRBJ1-1|NA|NA
CASSIDGEGTEAFF
TGTGCCAGTAGTATAGATGGGGAGGGGACTGAAGCTTTCTTT
>TRBV19|TRBJ2-3|NA|TRBD2
CASNSGRITDTQYF
TGTGCCAGCAACAGCGGGAGGATCACAGATACGCAGTATTTT
>TRBV5-4|TRBJ1-4|NA|TRBD1
CASSRDRGSEKLFF
TGTGCCAGCAGCCGCGACAGGGGAAGTGAAAAACTGTTTTTT
>TRBV12-3/TRBV12-4|TRBJ1-1|NA|NA
CASSSRRGGEAFF
TGTGCCAGCAGTTCCCGACGCGGGGGGGAAGCTTTCTTT
>TRBV6-2/TRBV6-3|TRBJ2-5|NA|TRBD1
CASSSQDRTSYQETQYF
TGTGCCAGCAGTTCCCAGGACAGGACTTCATACCAAGAGACCCAGTACTTC
>TRBV19|TRBJ1-5|NA|TRBD1
CASGGQGALGNQPQHF
TGTGCCAGTGGGGGACAGGGGGCGTTGGGCAATCAGCCCCAGCATTTT
>TRBV6-5|TRBJ1-1|NA|NA
CASINMGLGTEAFF
TGTGCCAGCATTAACATGGGGCTGGGCACTGAAGCTTTCTTT
>TRBV30|TRBJ2-3|NA|TRBD2
CAWSVAGATDTQYF
TGTGCCTGGAGTGTAGCGGGAGCCACAGATACGCAGTATTTT
>TRBV12-5|TRBJ2-3|NA|TRBD2
CASGLESVLAGTASTDTQYF
TGTGCTAGTGGTTTGGAGTCCGTACTAGCGGGGACCGCTAGCACAGATACGCAGTATTTT
>TRBV7-9|TRBJ2-3|NA|TRBD1
CASSGDRAFSDTQYF
TGTGCCAGCAGCGGGGACAGGGCTTTCTCAGATACGCAGTATTTT
>TRBV9|TRBJ1-1|NA|TRBD1
CASSVEQGAREAFF
TGTGCCAGCAGCGTAGAACAGGGGGCGCGTGAAGCTTTCTTT
>TRBV11-3|TRBJ2-1|NA|NA
CASSMGRNNEQFF
TGTGCCAGCAGCATGGGGCGGAACAATGAGCAGTTCTTC
>TRBV28|TRBJ2-7|NA|TRBD1
CASSSPPTGEYEQYF
TGTGCCAGCAGCTCTCCACCCACAGGGGAATACGAGCAGTACTTC
>TRBV30|TRBJ2-5|NA|NA
CAWSGTAQETQYF
TGTGCCTGGAGTGGGACAGCCCAAGAGACCCAGTACTTC
>TRBV5-6|TRBJ2-7|once|NA
CASSLDVSGTLDEQYF
TGTGCCAGCAGCTTGGATGTTTCAGGGACTTTGGACGAGCAGTACTTC
>TRBV5-4|TRBJ2-1|NA|TRBD2
CASSLVGRGVSYNEQFF
TGTGCCAGCAGCTTAGTCGGACGGGGGGTCTCCTACAATGAGCAGTTCTTC
>TRBV9|TRBJ1-5|NA|NA
CASSVGPSENQHF
TGTGCCAGCAGCGTAGGCCCTTCTGAGAACCAGCATTTT
>TRBV30|TRBJ1-6|NA|NA
CAWKSVGYNSPLHF
TGTGCCTGGAAGTCTGTCGGGTATAATTCACCCCTCCACTTT
>TRBV6-6|TRBJ2-2|NA|TRBD2
CASSQTSATTGELFF
TGTGCCAGCAGTCAGACTAGCGCAACCACCGGGGAGCTGTTTTTT
>TRBV4-1|TRBJ1-1|once|TRBD1
CASSQLGIRDREAFF
TGCGCCAGCAGCCAGCTCGGGATCCGGGACAGAGAAGCTTTCTTT
>TRBV4-1|TRBJ1-1|many|NA
CASSPSIRGLNTEAFF
TGCGCCAGCAGCCCTTCGATAAGGGGGTTGAACACTGAAGCTTTCTTT
>TRBV9|TRBJ2-1|NA|TRBD2
CASSVASGAPRHEQFF
TGTGCCAGCAGCGTAGCTAGCGGAGCCCCTAGACATGAGCAGTTCTTC
>TRBV6-5|TRBJ2-2|many|TRBD2
CASSREGGRAGELFF
TGTGCCAGCAGTCGGGAGGGGGGCCGAGCCGGGGAGCTGTTTTTT
>TRBV19|TRBJ1-2|NA|NA
CASSPTWGTVLANYGYTF
TGTGCCAGTAGTCCCACCTGGGGCACCGTGTTAGCTAACTATGGCTACACCTTC
>TRBV19|TRBJ2-1|NA|TRBD1
CASNQAGQGQFF
TGTGCCAGTAACCAGGCGGGACAGGGTCAGTTCTTC
>TRBV4-3|TRBJ1-2|NA|NA
CASSQVRQGRDGYTF
TGCGCCAGCAGCCAAGTGCGTCAGGGAAGGGATGGCTACACCTTC
>TRBV11-3|TRBJ2-1|NA|TRBD2
CASSSRPGTKANEQFF
TGTGCCAGCAGCTCCCGCCCCGGGACTAAGGCCAATGAGCAGTTCTTC